Each of the 3 T cell receptor beta chains below was sequenced from the same sample in a study of sequential checkpoint blockade in melanoma. Treatment in this sample: randomized to nivolumab then ipilimumab (arm A) or the reverse (arm B). TCRdb's table, derived via immunoSEQ multiplex PCR, lists solely in-frame clones and lacks some. The sample records thousands of clones, over 20% being singletons. Sequencing was performed on tumor tissue (inferred from file names), taken from a patient given nivolumab and ipilimumab in sequence. The source of these receptors is a human donor with melanoma.

In this sample, this clone turned up many times. The chain joins TRBV11-3 to TRBJ2-5; tentative D call: TRBD2 (6 bases). The CDR3 length is 14 residues. Trimming left V 1 base short and J 5 bases short, with 11 bases between. Germline V lookup: CDR1 SGHNT, CDR2 YENEEA. CDR3 in DNA: TGTGCCAGCAGCTTAGGGGGGGTAGCGGAGACCCAGTACTTC. Encoded protein: CASSLGGVAETQYF.

This clone was seen repeatedly, ten times or more. CDR3 sequence reads: CASSWEGQGFSYEQYF. Here the CDR3 DNA reads TGTGCCAGCAGCTGGGAGGGACAGGGGTTCTCCTACGAGCAGTACTTC. The chain combines TRBV11-3 with TRBJ2-7; 10 nucleotides align to TRBD1. V was clipped by 4 bases and J by 0 bases; unmatched bases: 6. CDR1 and CDR2 from the germline V gene are SGHNT and YENEEA. CDR3 length: 16 residues.

J is TRBJ2-3 and V is TRBV9; D perhaps matches TRBD2 (5 bases). V lost 1 base to trimming and J lost 0 bases, with 9 bases between them. Germline CDR1 reads SGDLS; CDR2 reads YYNGEE. This CDR3 is 15 amino acids long. The CDR3 loop is CASSVRAASTDTQYF. The CDR3, as DNA: TGTGCCAGCAGCGTAAGAGCGGCTAGCACAGATACGCAGTATTTT.